The clone carrying this T cell receptor (beta chain) was detected a few times. Its antigen is not known. Trimming stripped 3 bases from V and 2 bases from J, with 11 bases between. Germline loops: CDR1 SGHTA, CDR2 FQGNSA. The CDR3 is made up of 14 amino acids. The data derive from a study of T-cell reconstitution after alpha-beta-depleted transplantation in children. General observations from the study: One year after transplant, T-cell counts and diversity came mostly from newly produced T cells. Reported findings indicate that, about two months after transplant, alpha-beta T cells came from several hundred expanded clones, which were derived from non-depleted graft cells. Some patients' high day-60 TCRbeta diversity was attributed to recipient cells surviving conditioning.

Unique molecular identifiers were incorporated during preparation of the TCRbeta library. Via MiXCR, TCRdb re-called the PCR reads, giving one row per CDR3 protein. This table has hundreds of thousands of distinct CDR3 sequences, approximately 12% appearing once. The chain employs TRBV7-2 and TRBJ2-7, with D possibly being TRBD1 (6 bases). The sequenced sample was PBMCs, mostly from graft donor cells, obtained 360 days after TCRalphabeta/CD19-depleted stem cell transplant. This receptor was taken from a male patient aged 10 to 17 who had a stem cell transplant for acute myeloid leukemia, so the T cells may come from the graft donor. The CDR3 reads CASSLGHLAYEQYF. As DNA, the CDR3 is TGTGCCAGCAGCTTGGGACATCTAGCCTACGAGCAGTACTTC.